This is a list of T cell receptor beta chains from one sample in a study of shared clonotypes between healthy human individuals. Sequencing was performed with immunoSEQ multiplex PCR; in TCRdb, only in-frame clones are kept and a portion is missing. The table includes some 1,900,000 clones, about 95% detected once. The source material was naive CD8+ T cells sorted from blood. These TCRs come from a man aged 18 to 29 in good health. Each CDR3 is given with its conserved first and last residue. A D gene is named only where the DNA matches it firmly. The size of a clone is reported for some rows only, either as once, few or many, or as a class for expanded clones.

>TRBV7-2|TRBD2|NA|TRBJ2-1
TGTGCCAGCAGCTTAGTAGCCCCGATTAGCGGGGGGGCCTACAATGAGCAGTTCTTC
CASSLVAPISGGAYNEQFF
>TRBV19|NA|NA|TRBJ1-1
TGTGCCAGTAGACGACAGTTTGACACTGAAGCTTTCTTT
CASRRQFDTEAFF
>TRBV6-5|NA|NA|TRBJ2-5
TGTGCCAGCAGTTACTCGTCCCGGCAGGACCAGTACTTC
CASSYSSRQDQYF
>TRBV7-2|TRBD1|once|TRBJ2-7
TGTGCCAGCAGCTTAGATTCCGGGACAGGGTCCTACGAGCAGTACTTC
CASSLDSGTGSYEQYF
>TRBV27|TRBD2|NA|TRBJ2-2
TGTGCCAGCAGTACCGCCGGGGGGGCCGGGGAGCTGTTTTTT
CASSTAGGAGELFF
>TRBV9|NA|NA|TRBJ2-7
TGTGCCAGCAGCGTAGGGGTAGGGACCGAGCAGTACTTC
CASSVGVGTEQYF
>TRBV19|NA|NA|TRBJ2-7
TGTGCCAGTAGTAACGGACCAATTTACGAGCAGTACTTC
CASSNGPIYEQYF
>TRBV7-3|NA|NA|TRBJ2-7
TGTGCCAGCAGCCCCGGAGGGTATTCCTACGAGCAGTACTTC
CASSPGGYSYEQYF
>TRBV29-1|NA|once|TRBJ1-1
TGCAGCGTTGACCTGGAGAGGAACACTGAAGCTTTCTTT
CSVDLERNTEAFF
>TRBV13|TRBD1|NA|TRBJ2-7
TGTGCCAGCAGCCGAGGGACAGACGAGCAGTACTTC
CASSRGTDEQYF
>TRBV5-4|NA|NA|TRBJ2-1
TGTGCCAGCAGCAGCATAAATGAGCAGTTCTTC
CASSSINEQFF
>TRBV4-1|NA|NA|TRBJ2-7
TGCGCCAGCAGCCAAGATAGACGGCAGGGGTCCTACGAGCAGTACTTC
CASSQDRRQGSYEQYF
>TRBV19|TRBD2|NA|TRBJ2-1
TGTGCCAGTAGTTGGACTAGCCAATGGGAGCAGTTCTTC
CASSWTSQWEQFF
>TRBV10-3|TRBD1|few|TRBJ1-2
TGTGCCATCAGCCGCCAGGGACAGTCGGACTATGGCTACACCTTC
CAISRQGQSDYGYTF
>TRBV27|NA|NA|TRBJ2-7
TGTGCCAGCAGCCCCTCTCTGGGTGGTTTATCCTACGAGCAGTACTTC
CASSPSLGGLSYEQYF
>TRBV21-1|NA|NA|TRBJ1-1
TGTGCCAGCAGCAAAGCCCGGACTGCCCTCGTCTGGCTCACTGAAGCTTTCTTT
CASSKARTALVWLTEAFF
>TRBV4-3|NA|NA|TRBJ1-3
TGCGCCAGCAGCCAAGATTCTGGAAACACCATATATTTT
CASSQDSGNTIYF
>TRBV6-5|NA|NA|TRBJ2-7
TGTGCCAGCAGTTACTCGGGGGACGGGTCCGAGGAGCAGTACTTC
CASSYSGDGSEEQYF
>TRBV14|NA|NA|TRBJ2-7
TGTGCCAGCAGCCGACCTATCCCCCCCTACGAGCAGTACTTC
CASSRPIPPYEQYF
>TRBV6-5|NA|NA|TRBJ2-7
TGTGCCAGCAGTTCCGTCAGTGGAACCTACGAGCAGTACTTC
CASSSVSGTYEQYF
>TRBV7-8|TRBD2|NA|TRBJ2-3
TGTGCCAGCAGCTTAGACCCGGGACTAGGGAGGGCCACAGATACGCAGTATTTT
CASSLDPGLGRATDTQYF
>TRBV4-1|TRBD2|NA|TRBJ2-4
TGCGCCAGCAGCCAAGTGGCGGTGGGGGAGGGAACAAACATTCAGTACTTC
CASSQVAVGEGTNIQYF
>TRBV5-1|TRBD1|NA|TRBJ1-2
TGCGCCAGCAGCCTAGAGGGACAGGGGCTTAGCGCAGATGGCTACACCTTC
CASSLEGQGLSADGYTF
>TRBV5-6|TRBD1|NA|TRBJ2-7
TGTGCCAGCAGCTGGGGGACAGGGGGTCCCTACGAGCAGTACTTC
CASSWGTGGPYEQYF
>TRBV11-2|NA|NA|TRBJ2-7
TGTGCCAGCAGTGGTAGGGGATACGAGCAGTACTTC
CASSGRGYEQYF